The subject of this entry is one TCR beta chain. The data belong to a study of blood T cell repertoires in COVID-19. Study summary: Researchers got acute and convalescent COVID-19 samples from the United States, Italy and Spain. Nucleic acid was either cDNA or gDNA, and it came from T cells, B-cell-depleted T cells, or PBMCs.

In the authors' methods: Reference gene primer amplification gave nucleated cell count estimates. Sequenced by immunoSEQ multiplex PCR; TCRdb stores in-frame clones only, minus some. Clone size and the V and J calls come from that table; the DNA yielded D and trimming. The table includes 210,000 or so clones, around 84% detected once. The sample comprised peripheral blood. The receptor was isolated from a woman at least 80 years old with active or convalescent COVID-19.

The CDR3 DNA reads TGTGCCAGCAGCTTACGACAGGGGCCGGTTATCAACGAGCAGTTCTTC. Protein product: CASSLRQGPVINEQFF. This chain uses TRBV7-2 with TRBJ2-1, with 8 bases lining up with TRBD1. J lost 10 bases, V lost 2 bases, and 13 bases had no gene match. The CDR3 totals 16 residues. CDR1 and CDR2 (germline): SGHTA, FQGNSA.